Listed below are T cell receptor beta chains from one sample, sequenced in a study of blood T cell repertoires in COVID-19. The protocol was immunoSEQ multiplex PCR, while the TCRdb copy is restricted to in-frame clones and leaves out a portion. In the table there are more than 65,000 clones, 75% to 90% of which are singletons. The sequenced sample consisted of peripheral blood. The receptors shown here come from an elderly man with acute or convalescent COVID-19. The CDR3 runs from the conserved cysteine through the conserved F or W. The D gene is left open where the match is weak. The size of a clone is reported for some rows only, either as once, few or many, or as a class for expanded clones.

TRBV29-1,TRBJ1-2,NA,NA,TGCAGCGCCCGGGATGGTACCTATGGCTACACCTTC,CSARDGTYGYTF
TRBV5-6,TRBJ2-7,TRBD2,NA,TGTGCCAGCAGCTTTTACGCGGGAGGGACCTACGAGCAGTACTTC,CASSFYAGGTYEQYF
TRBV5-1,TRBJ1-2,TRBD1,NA,TGCGCCAGCAGCTTGATGGAGGGGGCGAAGAGTGGCTACACCTTC,CASSLMEGAKSGYTF
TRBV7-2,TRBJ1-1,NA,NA,TGTGCCAGCAGCTTATTATGGAACACTGAAGCTTTCTTT,CASSLLWNTEAFF
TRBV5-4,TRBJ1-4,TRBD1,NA,TGTGCCAGCAGCTTGAAGGGGACAGGGGATGAAAAACTGTTTTTT,CASSLKGTGDEKLFF
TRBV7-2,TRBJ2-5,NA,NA,TGTGCCAGCAGCCGCCGACAGGCGATCGAGACCCAGTACTTC,CASSRRQAIETQYF
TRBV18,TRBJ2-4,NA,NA,TGTGCCAGCTCCTGGGACAACCAACGCAAAAACATTCAGTACTTC,CASSWDNQRKNIQYF
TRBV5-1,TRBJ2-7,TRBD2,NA,TGCGCCAGCAGCTTTAAGGGACTAGCGGGAGACAACTCCTACGAGCAGTACTTC,CASSFKGLAGDNSYEQYF
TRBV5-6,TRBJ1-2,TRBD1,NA,TGTGCCAGCAGCCCGTACCCTGGTCAGGGGGCAAAGGGCTACACCTTC,CASSPYPGQGAKGYTF
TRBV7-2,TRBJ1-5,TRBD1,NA,TGTGCCAGCAGCTTGCGGACAGGGGGCTTTAATCAGCCCCAGCATTTT,CASSLRTGGFNQPQHF
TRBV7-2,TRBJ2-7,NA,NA,TGTGCCAGCAGCTTAGTATCTAGCGACTACTCCTACGAGCAGTACTTC,CASSLVSSDYSYEQYF
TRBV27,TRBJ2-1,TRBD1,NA,TGTGCCAGCTCACTATATGGCCCGACAGGGGGTGGCTACAATGAGCAGTTCTTC,CASSLYGPTGGGYNEQFF
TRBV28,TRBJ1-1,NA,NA,TGTGCCAGCAGTCCTGGGCAGTTGAACACTGAAGCTTTCTTT,CASSPGQLNTEAFF
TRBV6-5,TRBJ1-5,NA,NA,TGTGCCAGCAGCGCACAACAGATGCAGCCCCAGCATTTT,CASSAQQMQPQHF
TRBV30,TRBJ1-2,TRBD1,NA,TGTGCCTGGAGTGTACCTATTGTGGGGGGACAGAGAAATGGCTACACCTTC,CAWSVPIVGGQRNGYTF
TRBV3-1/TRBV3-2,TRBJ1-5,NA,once,TGTGCCAGCAGCCAACACAATCAGCCCCAGCATTTT,CASSQHNQPQHF
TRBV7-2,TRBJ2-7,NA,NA,TGTGCCAGCAGCTCCCGGGTCGAAAAAGGCGAGCAGTACTTC,CASSSRVEKGEQYF
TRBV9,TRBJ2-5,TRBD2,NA,TGTGCCAGCAGCGTAAATAGCGGGGCACAAGAGACCCAGTACTTC,CASSVNSGAQETQYF
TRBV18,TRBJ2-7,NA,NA,TGTGCCAGCTCACCCGGACAGACCTACGAGCAGTACTTC,CASSPGQTYEQYF
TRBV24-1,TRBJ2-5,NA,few,TGTGCCACCAGTGTTTCACAGGGAGTGGTAGAGACCCAGTACTTC,CATSVSQGVVETQYF
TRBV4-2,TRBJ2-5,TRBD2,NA,TGTGCCAGCAGCCAAGAAGGATCGCGGGAGGGCCAAGAGACCCAGTACTTC,CASSQEGSREGQETQYF
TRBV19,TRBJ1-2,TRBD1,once,TGTGCCAGTAGTGATCACCGGGACAGGTCCTATGGCTACACCTTC,CASSDHRDRSYGYTF